The clone carrying this TCR beta chain came up a few times. Its antigen is still unknown. This sample was taken from a study of post-analysis software for immune sequencing data. General study points: Elevated frequency relative to controls characterized four or five TRBV segments in patients, TRBV5-6, TRBV5-1 and TRBV20-1 among them.

TCR beta cDNA libraries included unique molecular identifiers. Researchers reported approximately 480,000 cDNA molecules coming from approximately 0.91 to 9.4 million T cells. Each CDR3 protein gets one entry after TCRdb re-called the PCR reads with MiXCR. The profile covers almost 700,000 distinct CDR3 sequences, with approximately 60% appearing a single time and over 9% taken by the ten largest. The V and J ends lost 0 bases and 0 bases respectively, with 16 bases between them. Looked up from germline, CDR1 is ENHRY and CDR2 is SYGVKD. The CDR3 totals 18 residues. Sequenced: blood. The sequence was obtained from a girl aged 2-15 years with multiple sclerosis. The chain has TRBV10-3 and TRBJ2-3; D possibly corresponds to TRBD2 (6 bases). The CDR3 region is CAISESGGSTTSTDTQYF. CDR3 nucleotide sequence: TGTGCCATCAGTGAGTCGGGGGGATCGACGACTAGCACAGATACGCAGTATTTT.